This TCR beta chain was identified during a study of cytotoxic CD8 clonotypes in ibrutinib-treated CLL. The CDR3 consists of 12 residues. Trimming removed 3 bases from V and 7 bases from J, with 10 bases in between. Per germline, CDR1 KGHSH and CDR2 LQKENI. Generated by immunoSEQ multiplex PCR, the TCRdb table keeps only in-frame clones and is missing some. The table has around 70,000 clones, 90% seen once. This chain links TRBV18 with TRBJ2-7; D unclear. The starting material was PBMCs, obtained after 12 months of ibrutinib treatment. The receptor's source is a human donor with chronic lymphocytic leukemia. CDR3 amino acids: CASSPGSGEQYF. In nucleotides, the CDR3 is TGTGCCAGCTCACCGGGGTCTGGGGAGCAGTACTTC.